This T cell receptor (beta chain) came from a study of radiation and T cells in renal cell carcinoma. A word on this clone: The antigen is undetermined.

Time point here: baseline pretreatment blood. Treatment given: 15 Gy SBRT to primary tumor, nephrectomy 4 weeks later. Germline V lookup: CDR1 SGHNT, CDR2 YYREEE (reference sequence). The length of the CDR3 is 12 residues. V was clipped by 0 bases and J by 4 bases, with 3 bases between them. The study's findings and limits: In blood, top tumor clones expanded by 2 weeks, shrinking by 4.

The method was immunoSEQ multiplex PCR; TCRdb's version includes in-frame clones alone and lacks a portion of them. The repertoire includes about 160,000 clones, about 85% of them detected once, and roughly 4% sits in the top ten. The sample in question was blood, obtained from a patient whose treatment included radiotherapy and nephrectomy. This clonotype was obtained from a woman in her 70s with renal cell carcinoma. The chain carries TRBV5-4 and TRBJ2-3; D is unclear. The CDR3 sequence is CASSLDSDTQYF. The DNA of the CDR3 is TGTGCCAGCAGCTTGGACTCAGATACGCAGTATTTT.